Each of the 14 T cell receptor beta chains below was sequenced from the same sample in a study of shared clonotypes between healthy human individuals. The protocol was immunoSEQ multiplex PCR, while the TCRdb copy is restricted to in-frame clones and leaves out a portion. The data contain about 2.1 million clones, around 95% of them singletons. Naive CD8 cells, CD45RO-negative and positively selected for CCR7, excluded terminally differentiated effector memory CD45RA+ cells. The sequencing input was naive CD8+ T cells from PBMCs. Source of these receptors: a man younger than 35 in good health. Some clones in this sample may be carry-over from other donors' samples.

This clone was counted only a few times. This sample also contains other DNA sequences that code for the same CDR3. The chain uses TRBV29-1 and TRBJ1-2; no reliable D call. The CDR3 contains 10 residues. Trimming left V 5 bases short and J 5 bases short, with 6 bases between. CDR1 and CDR2 from the germline V gene are SQVTM and ANQGSEA. CDR3 loop: CSVSGYGYTF. The DNA for the CDR3 is TGCAGCGTTTCTGGGTATGGCTACACCTTC.

The genes are TRBV7-8 and TRBJ1-5, with D possibly being TRBD1 (6 bases). Trimming cost V 2 bases and J 2 bases, with 7 bases left between them. This CDR3 contains 14 residues. Germline V CDR1 and CDR2: SGHVS, FQNEAQ. This CDR3 reads CASSLQGRNQPQHF. DNA for the CDR3: TGTGCCAGCAGCTTACAGGGGCGCAATCAGCCCCAGCATTTT.

V and J are TRBV7-3 and TRBJ2-7, with a weak D call TRBD2 (5 bases). The CDR3 covers 15 residues. In germline, CDR1 is SGHTA, CDR2 FQGTGA. Trimming took 5 bases from V and 4 from J, leaving 18 bases between them. The CDR3 bases are TGTGCCAGCAGCCCGAGGGCCGCTACGCTTTACGAGCAGTACTTC. It translates to CASSPRAATLYEQYF.

This chain connects TRBV7-9 to TRBJ2-3, with a weak D call TRBD1 (5 bases). V lost 5 bases and J 5 bases, leaving 23 bases between the germline ends. The CDR3 spans 17 residues. Germline lookup yields CDR1 SEHNR and CDR2 FQNEAQ (reference sequence). The CDR3 DNA reads TGTGCCAGCAGCCCACCAGCTCAGGGTCCCACAGAAGATACGCAGTATTTT. Translation: CASSPPAQGPTEDTQYF. The complete variable domain, with remaining parts taken from reference TRBV7-9 and TRBJ2-3, reads DTGVSQNPRHKITKRGQNVTFRCDPISEHNRLYWYRQTLGQGPEFLTYFQNEAQLEKSRLLSDRFSAERPKGSFSTLEIQRTEQGDSAMYLCASSPPAQGPTEDTQYFGPGTRLTVL.

The chain has TRBV28 and TRBJ2-1; 12 positions agree with TRBD1. The CDR3 loop spans 17 amino acids. The V gene's germline CDR1 is MDHEN and CDR2 SYDVKM. Trimming took 7 bases from V and 2 from J; bases not matched to a gene: 9. This CDR3 reads CASIGTGGISPYNEQFF. CDR3 DNA sequence: TGTGCCAGCATTGGGACAGGGGGCATTTCACCCTACAATGAGCAGTTCTTC.

The rearrangement links TRBV5-4 to TRBJ1-1, with D uncertain. The CDR3 contains 12 residues. The ends were cut back, 3 bases at V and 4 bases at J, with 7 bases in the middle. Germline loops: CDR1 SGHNT, CDR2 YYREEE (reference sequence). This chain's CDR3 is CASSSTVTEAFF. CDR3 DNA sequence: TGTGCCAGCAGCTCCACAGTCACTGAAGCTTTCTTT.

This chain links TRBV11-2 with TRBJ2-1; TRBD2 matches at 8 bases. CDR1 SGHAT and CDR2 FQNNGV come from the germline V gene. The CDR3 has 19 amino acids. V lost 5 bases to trimming and J lost 0 bases; unmatched junction nucleotides: 15. The chain's CDR3 is CASSLTSGTQINSYNEQFF. The CDR3 region has the DNA TGTGCCAGCAGCCTAACTAGCGGTACGCAAATAAACTCCTACAATGAGCAGTTCTTC.

The chain carries TRBV27 and TRBJ2-1; possibly TRBD1 for D (5 bases). The CDR3 runs to 12 residues. Trimming cost V 5 bases and J 7 bases, with 9 bases left between them. Germline V lookup: CDR1 MNHEY, CDR2 SMNVEV (reference sequence). CDR3 residues: CASSPHRNEQFF. The CDR3 bases are TGTGCCAGCAGTCCACACAGGAATGAGCAGTTCTTC.

In this sample, this clone turned up once. The chain joins TRBV28 to TRBJ1-4, with D tentatively TRBD1 (5 bases). Trimming stripped 6 bases from V and 1 base from J, with 15 bases between. Germline V CDR1 and CDR2: MDHEN, SYDVKM. CDR3 size: 16 residues. DNA for the CDR3: TGTGCCAGCAGACCAATCCCCGGGGGAACTAATGAAAAACTGTTTTTT. It codes for CASRPIPGGTNEKLFF.

The J gene is TRBJ1-2, the V gene TRBV13; the D gene is possibly TRBD1 (5 bases). The CDR3 sequence is 15 residues long. The V gene lost 8 bases and the J gene lost 6 bases, with 22 bases spanning the gap. The germline V gene has CDR1 PRHDT and CDR2 FYEKMQ (reference sequence). Here the CDR3 DNA reads TGTGCCAGCTCCCATGGGGAGGGGATTGAGGATGGCTACACCTTC. It codes for CASSHGEGIEDGYTF.

This clone has only one observation. The V gene is TRBV4-1, the J gene TRBJ1-5, with a tentative D call TRBD1 (5 bases). Germline V gene sequence: CDR1 MGHRA, CDR2 YSYEKL. There are 15 residues in the CDR3. Trimming took 1 base from V and 6 from J, leaving 13 bases between them. The CDR3 nucleotides are TGCGCCAGCAGCCAAGTTGGGGGGTATGGTCAGCCCCAGCATTTT. Its protein is CASSQVGGYGQPQHF.

The chain links TRBV27 to TRBJ1-5; D perhaps matches TRBD1 (5 bases). The CDR3 spans 20 residues. The germline V gene has CDR1 MNHEY and CDR2 SMNVEV (reference sequence). The V gene lost 5 bases and the J gene lost 4 bases, with 30 bases spanning the gap. The CDR3 nucleotides read TGTGCCAGCAGTCACCCAGTTGAGGGTCTAATAACAGGCAAGAATCAGCCCCAGCATTTT. Translation: CASSHPVEGLITGKNQPQHF.

V and J are TRBV11-2 and TRBJ2-7; tentative D call: TRBD2 (5 bases). The CDR3 totals 15 residues. V was clipped by 1 base and J by 5 bases, with 15 bases between them. Looked up from germline, CDR1 is SGHAT and CDR2 is FQNNGV. The CDR3 coding sequence is TGTGCCAGCAGCTTAGTCGGACTCCCTGGGCACGAGCAGTACTTC. It codes for CASSLVGLPGHEQYF.

A note on this clone: The sample holds other DNA sequences that translate to the same CDR3. This chain connects TRBV29-1 to TRBJ2-1; no reliable D call. CDR1 SQVTM and CDR2 ANQGSEA come from the germline V gene. The germline V and J ends were trimmed by 7 bases and 5 bases, with 6 bases remaining between them. The CDR3 totals 10 residues. The CDR3 nucleotides are TGCAGCGGGGGTAACAATGAGCAGTTCTTC. This translates into CSGGNNEQFF.